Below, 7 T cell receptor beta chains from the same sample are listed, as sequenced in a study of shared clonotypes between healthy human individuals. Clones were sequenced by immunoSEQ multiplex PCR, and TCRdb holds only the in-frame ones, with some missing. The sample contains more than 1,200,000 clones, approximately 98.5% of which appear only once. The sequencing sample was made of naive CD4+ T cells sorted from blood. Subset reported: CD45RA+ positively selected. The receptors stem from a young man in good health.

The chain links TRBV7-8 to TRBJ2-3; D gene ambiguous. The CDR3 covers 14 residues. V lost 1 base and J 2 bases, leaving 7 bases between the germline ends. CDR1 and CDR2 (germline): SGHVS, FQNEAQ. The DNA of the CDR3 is TGTGCCAGCAGCTTAGGACTTGACACAGATACGCAGTATTTT. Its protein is CASSLGLDTDTQYF.

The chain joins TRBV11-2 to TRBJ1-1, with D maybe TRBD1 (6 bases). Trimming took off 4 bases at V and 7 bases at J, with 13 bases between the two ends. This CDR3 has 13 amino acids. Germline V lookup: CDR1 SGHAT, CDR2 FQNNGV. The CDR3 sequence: CASSSYRVSEAFF. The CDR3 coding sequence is TGTGCCAGCAGCTCCTACAGGGTGAGTGAAGCTTTCTTT.

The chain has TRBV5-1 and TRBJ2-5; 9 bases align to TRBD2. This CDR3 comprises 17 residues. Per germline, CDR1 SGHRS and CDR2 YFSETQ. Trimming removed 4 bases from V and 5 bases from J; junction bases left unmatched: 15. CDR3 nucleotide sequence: TGCGCCAGCAGCCCTGATACGGCGGGAGGGCCGGGGGAGACCCAGTACTTC. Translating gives CASSPDTAGGPGETQYF.

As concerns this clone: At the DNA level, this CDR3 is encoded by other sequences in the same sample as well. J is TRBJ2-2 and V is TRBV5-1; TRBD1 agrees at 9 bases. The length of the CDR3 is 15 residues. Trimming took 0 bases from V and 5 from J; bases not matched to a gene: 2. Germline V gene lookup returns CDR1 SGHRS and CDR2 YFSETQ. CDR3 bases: TGCGCCAGCAGCTTGGGACAGGGGGAGACCGGGGAGCTGTTTTTT. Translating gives CASSLGQGETGELFF.

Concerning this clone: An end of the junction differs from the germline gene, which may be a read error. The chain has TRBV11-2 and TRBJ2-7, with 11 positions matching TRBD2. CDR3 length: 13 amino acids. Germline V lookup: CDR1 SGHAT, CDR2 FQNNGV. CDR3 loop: CASSLDRTSGRTF. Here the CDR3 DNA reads TGTGCCAGCAGCTTAGATCGGACTAGCGGGCGAACCTTC.

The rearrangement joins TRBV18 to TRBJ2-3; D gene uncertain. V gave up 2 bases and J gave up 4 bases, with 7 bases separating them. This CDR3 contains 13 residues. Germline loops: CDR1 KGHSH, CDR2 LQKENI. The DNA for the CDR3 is TGTGCCAGCTCACCATCTAGACCAGATACGCAGTATTTT. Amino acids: CASSPSRPDTQYF.

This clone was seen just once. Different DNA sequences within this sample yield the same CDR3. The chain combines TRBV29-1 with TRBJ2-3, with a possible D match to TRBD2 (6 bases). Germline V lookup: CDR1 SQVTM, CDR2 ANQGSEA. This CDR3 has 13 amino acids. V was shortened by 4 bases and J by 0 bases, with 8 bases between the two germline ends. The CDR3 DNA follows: TGCAGCGTTGCCAGCGGGAGCACAGATACGCAGTATTTT. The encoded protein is CSVASGSTDTQYF.